This T cell receptor (beta chain) was sequenced during a study of spatial heterogeneity in lung cancer. V was pared by 4 bases and J by 8 bases, with 9 bases between. The CDR3 runs to 12 residues. Germline-derived CDR1 and CDR2 are LGHDT and YNNKEL (reference sequence). Specified time point: blood at routine non-recurrence follow-up after resection. MiXCR, applied by TCRdb to the 5' RACE reads, yields one record per CDR3 protein. Among some 41,000 distinct CDR3 sequences listed, about 10% were seen once. This clonotype was recorded a few times. The input for sequencing was PBMCs, taken at follow-up. V gene TRBV3-1 combines with J gene TRBJ2-1; D may be TRBD1 (5 bases). The TCR comes from a female donor with early-stage non-small cell lung cancer. CDR3 coding DNA: TGTGCCAGCAGCCGGGGCTCCCATGAGCAGTTCTTC. Translating it yields CASSRGSHEQFF.